What follows are 28 T cell receptor beta chains derived from one specimen sequenced in a study of cytomegalovirus exposure and HLA in healthy donors. Researchers ran the PCR with 60 Vbeta and 13 Jbeta primers. Method: immunoSEQ multiplex PCR; TCRdb's copy keeps in-frame clones and lacks some. The table records around 150,000 clones, roughly 80% of them present only once. Specimen: PBMCs. Receptor source: a male donor in good health and CMV-seronegative.

As regards this clone: A read error may produce the germline difference seen at one junction end. This sequence joins TRBV19 and TRBJ2-6; the D gene is possibly TRBD1 (6 bases). Germline V gene data show CDR1 as LNHDA and CDR2 as SQIVND (reference sequence). This CDR3 has 17 amino acids. CDR3 bases: TGTGCCAGTAGAATAGCAGGGGCGGCCTCTGGGGCCAACGTCCTGACTTTC. Residues: CASRIAGAASGANVLTF.

The V and J genes are TRBV29-1 and TRBJ2-7; TRBD2 might be the D (5 bases). Germline CDR1 reads SQVTM; CDR2 reads ANQGSEA. The CDR3 totals 12 residues. Trimming cost V 6 bases and J 4 bases, with 13 bases left between them. CDR3 region: CSVRVLGYEQYF. CDR3 nucleotide sequence: TGCAGCGTGAGGGTTCTCGGTTACGAGCAGTACTTC.

V and J are TRBV10-3 and TRBJ2-5, with 7 bases matching TRBD2. The CDR3 length is 14 residues. Germline assignment: CDR1 ENHRY and CDR2 SYGVKD. Trimming cost V 8 bases and J 3 bases; bases outside gene matches: 9. The CDR3 sequence is CAIWTGLAEETQYF. The CDR3 DNA sequence: TGTGCCATCTGGACTGGGCTAGCGGAAGAGACCCAGTACTTC.

This clone was found once. CDR3 sequence: CASSIPGREKAFF. The CDR3 DNA reads as TGTGCCAGTAGTATCCCCGGCAGGGAAAAAGCTTTCTTT. The rearrangement links TRBV19 to TRBJ1-1; a possible D gene is TRBD1 (5 bases). The germline CDR1 and CDR2 sequences are LNHDA and SQIVND (reference sequence). Trimming took 3 bases from V and 9 from J, leaving 14 bases between them. The length of the CDR3 is 13 residues.

V gene TRBV5-1 combines with J gene TRBJ2-5; 10 nucleotides agree with TRBD1. CDR1 is SGHRS and CDR2 is YFSETQ in the germline V gene. The ends lost 3 bases at V and 3 bases at J; junction bases unmatched: 2. The CDR3 has 14 residues. As DNA, the CDR3 is TGCGCCAGCAGCTCGGGACAGGGGAAAGAGACCCAGTACTTC. Translating it yields CASSSGQGKETQYF.

V and J are TRBV30 and TRBJ2-3, with TRBD2 as a possible D gene (5 bases). This CDR3 comprises 14 residues. V gave up 7 bases and J gave up 0 bases, with 14 bases separating them. From germline, CDR1 is GTSNPN and CDR2 SVGIG (reference sequence). The CDR3 reads CASKAGPSTDTQYF. As DNA, the CDR3 is TGTGCCTCTAAGGCGGGTCCTAGCACAGATACGCAGTATTTT.

This clone was picked up one time. The chain employs TRBV7-6 and TRBJ1-2; TRBD1 matches at 8 bases. Germline assignment: CDR1 SGHVS and CDR2 FNYEAQ. The CDR3 runs 13 residues. Germline trimming cut 5 bases from V and 3 bases from J; bases unmatched to any gene: 2. The DNA of the CDR3 is TGTGCCAGCAGCCTGACAGGGGACTATGGCTACACCTTC. Translated, it gives CASSLTGDYGYTF.

This clone occurred once. This chain links TRBV9 with TRBJ1-2; D may be TRBD1 (5 bases). The CDR3 sequence is 15 residues long. Trimming pared 4 bases from V and 3 bases from J, leaving 16 bases between. Germline V gene data show CDR1 as SGDLS and CDR2 as YYNGEE. Here the CDR3 reads CASSPTGGIHYGYTF. The DNA of the CDR3 is TGTGCCAGCAGCCCGACCGGGGGGATTCACTATGGCTACACCTTC.

The rearrangement links TRBV11-2 to TRBJ1-1; 7 bases map to TRBD1. This CDR3 region has 14 residues. V was clipped by 5 bases and J by 0 bases; unmatched bases: 3. Per the germline V gene, CDR1 is SGHAT and CDR2 is FQNNGV. CDR3 region: CASSHRGLNTEAFF. The CDR3 region has the DNA TGTGCCAGCAGCCACAGGGGCCTGAACACTGAAGCTTTCTTT. The full variable domain, completed using reference TRBV11-2 and TRBJ1-1, is EAGVAQSPRYKIIEKRQSVAFWCNPISGHATLYWYQQILGQGPKLLIQFQNNGVVDDSQLPKDRFSAERLKGVDSTLKIQPAKLEDSAVYLCASSHRGLNTEAFFGQGTRLTVV.

This clone was seen a single time. The rearrangement links TRBV19 to TRBJ1-1; no firm D call. The CDR3 extends over 15 amino acids. Between the trimmed V and J ends, which lost 5 bases and 1 base, there was a span of 14 bases. CDR1 and CDR2 from the germline V gene are LNHDA and SQIVND (reference sequence). CDR3 DNA sequence: TGTGCCAGTAGTCCAACCCTGACAAGGAACACTGAAGCTTTCTTT. It specifies CASSPTLTRNTEAFF.

V usage is TRBV28 and J usage is TRBJ2-7; TRBD1 is a possible D gene (5 bases). Germline assignment: CDR1 MDHEN and CDR2 SYDVKM. This CDR3 comprises 13 residues. The V gene lost 5 bases and the J gene lost 2 bases, with 10 bases spanning the gap. The CDR3 region has the DNA TGTGCCAGCAGTGTCTTGGGGCCCTACGAGCAGTACTTC. It codes for CASSVLGPYEQYF.

The rearrangement links TRBV27 to TRBJ2-7; TRBD2 agrees at 15 bases. The CDR3 totals 16 residues. V lost 3 bases and J lost 4; bases outside the gene matches: 4. The germline gives CDR1 MNHEY, CDR2 SMNVEV (reference sequence). CDR3 residues: CASSFSGTSGRYEQYF. CDR3 nucleotide sequence: TGTGCCAGCAGTTTCTCCGGGACTAGCGGGAGGTACGAGCAGTACTTC.

The chain combines TRBV7-9 with TRBJ1-5; 7 nucleotides match TRBD1. The germline gives CDR1 SEHNR, CDR2 FQNEAQ (reference sequence). The CDR3 covers 13 residues. Trimming took 5 bases from V and 5 from J; bases not matched to a gene: 3. The chain's CDR3 is CASSHGQDQPQHF. The CDR3 nucleotides are TGTGCCAGCAGCCATGGACAGGATCAGCCCCAGCATTTT.

CDR3 sequence: CAISWGVAGNTIYF. The CDR3 nucleotides are TGTGCCATCAGCTGGGGGGTGGCTGGAAACACCATATATTTT. V and J are TRBV10-3 and TRBJ1-3; perhaps TRBD1 as D (5 bases). Trimming cost V 6 bases and J 2 bases, with 11 bases left between them. CDR3 length equals 14 residues. Germline loops: CDR1 ENHRY, CDR2 SYGVKD.

The V call is TRBV28, the J call TRBJ2-7; 9 positions agree with TRBD1. The CDR3 is 17 residues long. Germline V CDR1 and CDR2: MDHEN, SYDVKM. The junction had 19 bases not matched to a gene; V was cut back by 10 bases and J by 3 bases. CDR3 sequence (DNA): TGTGCCACTGCTGGCCCATCCCCGGGACAGGGTTACTACGAGCAGTACTTC. Amino acids: CATAGPSPGQGYYEQYF.

CDR3 in amino acids: CASSQRQGSGELFF. CDR3 DNA: TGCGCCAGCAGCCAACGACAGGGGTCCGGGGAGCTGTTTTTT. The chain has TRBV5-1 and TRBJ2-2, with 8 bases identical to TRBD1. V was pared by 4 bases and J by 6 bases, with 5 bases of the junction left unmatched. The V gene's germline CDR1 is SGHRS and CDR2 YFSETQ. The CDR3 consists of 14 residues.

The chain is built from TRBV7-3 and TRBJ2-7; TRBD1 matches at 10 bases. The CDR3 is 15 amino acids. V shed 4 bases and J 3 bases; nucleotides not matched to a gene: 6. The germline gives CDR1 SGHTA, CDR2 FQGTGA. The CDR3 sequence: CASSSGTGEGYEQYF. The DNA of the CDR3 is TGTGCCAGCAGCTCCGGGACAGGGGAAGGCTACGAGCAGTACTTC.

This chain joins TRBV5-8 and TRBJ1-4, with 7 bases fitting TRBD1. J gave up 5 bases and V 2 bases, and 9 bases lay outside the gene matches. The CDR3 runs 16 residues. Germline V gene data show CDR1 as SGHTS and CDR2 as YDEGEE. Here the CDR3 DNA reads TGTGCCAGCAGCTTTAAGTGGGGACAGAAGAATGAAAAACTGTTTTTT. This sequence encodes CASSFKWGQKNEKLFF. Variable domain in full (rest from reference TRBV5-8 and TRBJ1-4): EAGVTQSPTHLIKTRGQQATLRCSPISGHTSVYWYQQALGLGLQFLLWYDEGEERNRGNFPPRFSGRQFPNYSSELNVNALELEDSALYLCASSFKWGQKNEKLFFGSGTQLSVL.

Comments on this clone: Other nucleotide sequences in the sample specify the same CDR3. The chain couples TRBV4-3 to TRBJ2-7; TRBD2 aligns across 7 bases. Trimming removed 7 bases from V and 6 bases from J; junction bases left unmatched: 27. Germline CDR1 reads LGHNA; CDR2 reads YSLEER. The CDR3 spans 19 residues. DNA for the CDR3: TGCGCCAGCACCCGATATCTTACCAGGAAGGAGGGAGGGCCTTCCGAGCAGTACTTC. Amino acid sequence: CASTRYLTRKEGGPSEQYF.

The V call is TRBV4-1, the J call TRBJ1-2; the D is unclear. From germline, CDR1 is MGHRA and CDR2 YSYEKL. The CDR3 has 16 amino acids. V was shortened by 1 base and J by 2 bases, with 14 bases between the two germline ends. CDR3 loop: CASSQVTSGLNYGYTF. The CDR3 nucleotides read TGCGCCAGCAGCCAAGTAACCAGTGGCTTAAACTATGGCTACACCTTC.

CDR3 loop: CASSLGGLGTEAFF. The DNA of the CDR3 is TGTGCCAGCAGCTTAGGAGGGTTGGGCACTGAAGCTTTCTTT. This chain joins TRBV7-9 and TRBJ1-1; no reliable D call. V lost 1 base and J lost 4, with 10 bases in between. The CDR3 length is 14 residues. The germline CDR1 and CDR2 sequences are SEHNR and FQNEAQ (reference sequence).

The rearrangement uses TRBV30 and TRBJ2-3, with 11 nucleotides matching TRBD2. CDR1 and CDR2 from the germline V gene are GTSNPN and SVGIG (reference sequence). J gave up 4 bases and V 3 bases, and 0 bases lay outside the gene matches. The CDR3 has 13 residues. In nucleotides, the CDR3 is TGTGCCTGGAGGACTAGCGGGGCAGATACGCAGTATTTT. As protein: CAWRTSGADTQYF. Complete variable domain (other parts from reference TRBV30 and TRBJ2-3): SQTIHQWPATLVQPVGSPLSLECTVEGTSNPNLYWYRQAAGRGLQLLFYSVGIGQISSEVPQNLSASRPQDRQFILSSKKLLLSDSGFYLCAWRTSGADTQYFGPGTRLTVL.

The chain carries TRBV27 and TRBJ2-7, with 8 bases lining up with TRBD1. This CDR3 has 19 amino acids. J was trimmed by 1 base and V by 4 bases; bases with no gene match: 18. The germline CDR1 and CDR2 sequences are MNHEY and SMNVEV (reference sequence). CDR3 bases: TGTGCCAGCAGTTCGGACAGGGAGATACTGCGGCGGGGTTCCTACGAGCAGTACTTC. Translation: CASSSDREILRRGSYEQYF.

The rearrangement uses TRBV7-2 and TRBJ2-1; D unclear. The CDR3 runs 12 residues. V dropped 5 bases and J dropped 6 bases, with 8 bases sitting between them. Germline V gives CDR1 SGHTA, CDR2 FQGNSA. CDR3 nucleotide sequence: TGTGCCAGCAGCCGCTTCGGCAATGAGCAGTTCTTC. It specifies CASSRFGNEQFF.

The chain employs TRBV6-5 and TRBJ1-3; D is unresolved. The ends were cut back, 6 bases at V and 0 bases at J, with 12 bases in the middle. Per the germline V gene, CDR1 is MNHEY and CDR2 is SVGAGI. The CDR3 covers 15 residues. The CDR3 bases are TGTGCCAGCAGCCCCCGACACAGCTCTGGAAACACCATATATTTT. Translating it yields CASSPRHSSGNTIYF.

Note on this clone: Other DNA variants within this sample encode the same CDR3. The genes are TRBV5-1 and TRBJ2-2; tentative D call: TRBD2 (5 bases). CDR3 size: 14 residues. The V gene's germline CDR1 is SGHRS and CDR2 YFSETQ. V lost 1 base to trimming and J lost 4 bases, with 8 bases between them. CDR3 sequence: CASSLTGVTGELFF. The CDR3 DNA reads TGCGCCAGCAGCTTGACCGGGGTCACCGGGGAGCTGTTTTTT.

This clone has just a few counts. The chain uses TRBV29-1 and TRBJ2-2; D may be TRBD1 (5 bases). V was cut by 0 bases and J by 4 bases, with 12 bases left in between. Germline V gene sequence: CDR1 SQVTM, CDR2 ANQGSEA. The CDR3 extends over 15 amino acids. The DNA for the CDR3 is TGCAGCGTTGAAGAAGCCAACAGGCCCACCGGGGAGCTGTTTTTT. Translating gives CSVEEANRPTGELFF.

The chain's CDR3 is CASSSPGQGSEKLFF. The CDR3 nucleotides read TGTGCCAGCAGTTCCCCGGGACAGGGGTCTGAAAAACTGTTTTTT. The rearrangement links TRBV6-6 to TRBJ1-4; 10 bases match TRBD1. Germline CDR1 is MNHNY and CDR2 is SVGAGI (reference sequence). This CDR3 is 15 amino acids long. The V gene end was trimmed by 4 bases and the J gene end by 7 bases; junction bases not matched to a gene: 6.